The rows below give T cell receptor beta chains drawn from one sample of a study of T cell responses to AZD1222 COVID-19 vaccine. Using immunoSEQ multiplex PCR, the repertoire was profiled, and TCRdb retains in-frame clones only, with some absent. The repertoire holds under 150,000 clones, with over 90% as singletons. The sample was peripheral blood, taken on day 0 of AZD1222 vaccination. The receptors originated from an adult in good health. CDR3s leave out the opening cysteine and the closing phenylalanine or tryptophan.

V: TRBV4-1; CDR3: ASSQHSGDIEAF
V: TRBV25-1; CDR3: ASRSGQGAASELF
V: TRBV2; CDR3: ASSSDRGQV
V: TRBV20-1; CDR3: SASADKYNSPLH
V: TRBV6-6; CDR3: ASTRVGGQPQH
V: TRBV27; CDR3: ASSLSGRVSYNSPLH
V: TRBV2; CDR3: AGTERNYGYT
V: TRBV18; CDR3: ASSPLAGETDTQY
V: TRBV6-4; CDR3: ASSDSAGPTDTQY
V: TRBV5-6; CDR3: ASSSYVGTPEGYT
V: TRBV6-5; CDR3: ASSPQPRSTEAF
V: TRBV4-1; CDR3: ASSTQRSQTGELF